Presented here are 32 T cell receptor beta chains from one specimen sequenced in a study of T cells in Graves' hyperthyroidism and ophthalmopathy. Using RNA transcripts as the source, TCR beta CDR3 regions were amplified. HTBI primers were the set used in a first-round RT-PCR of the TCR CDR3. TCRdb reanalysed the multiplex PCR reads using MiXCR and keeps one entry per CDR3 protein. The sample includes approximately 510,000 distinct CDR3 sequences, around 50% seen only once; the top ten take about two fifths. The sample consisted of peripheral blood or thyroid tissue (not recorded which). These receptors were obtained from an adult woman with Graves' disease, either hyperthyroidism or ophthalmopathy (not recorded which).

The chain joins TRBV29-1 to TRBJ2-7; no clear D gene. Germline assignment: CDR1 SQVTM and CDR2 ANQGSEA. This CDR3 region has 16 residues. Trimming removed 1 base at V and 0 bases at J, with 16 bases between. In DNA form, the CDR3 reads TGCAGCGTTGAAGCGGATCCGGTGGGGTTCTCCTACGAGCAGTACTTC. The encoded protein is CSVEADPVGFSYEQYF.

The J gene is TRBJ1-6, the V gene TRBV18; D might be TRBD1 (6 bases). The CDR3 sequence is 16 residues long. Trimming cost V 3 bases and J 4 bases, with 13 bases left between them. CDR1 and CDR2 from the germline V gene are KGHSH and LQKENI. The CDR3 spells CASSPPGQRYNSPLHF. CDR3 coding DNA: TGTGCCAGCTCACCGCCGGGACAACGATATAATTCACCCCTCCACTTT. The full variable domain, completed using reference TRBV18 and TRBJ1-6, is NAGVMQNPRHLVRRRGQEARLRCSPMKGHSHVYWYRQLPEEGLKFMVYLQKENIIDESGMPKERFSAEFPKEGPSILRIQQVVRGDSAAYFCASSPPGQRYNSPLHFGNGTRLTVT.

This clonotype was seen at least ten times. The chain combines TRBV7-9 with TRBJ2-5, with D unresolved. CDR3 length: 12 amino acids. The V gene lost 5 bases and the J gene lost 5 bases, with 9 bases spanning the gap. The germline gives CDR1 SEHNR, CDR2 FQNEAQ (reference sequence). The chain's CDR3 is CASSPYGETQYF. In DNA, the CDR3 is TGTGCCAGCAGCCCATATGGCGAGACCCAGTACTTC. The whole variable domain, remainder taken from reference TRBV7-9 and TRBJ2-5, is DTGVSQNPRHKITKRGQNVTFRCDPISEHNRLYWYRQTLGQGPEFLTYFQNEAQLEKSRLLSDRFSAERPKGSFSTLEIQRTEQGDSAMYLCASSPYGETQYFGPGTRLLVL.

This clonotype was detected only a few times. The rearrangement uses TRBV6-1 and TRBJ2-3; TRBD2 agrees at 7 bases. This CDR3 region has 15 residues. V shed 11 bases and J 1 base; nucleotides not matched to a gene: 12. Germline V gives CDR1 MNHNS, CDR2 SASEGT. The CDR3 loop is CAATGQAGGTDTQYF. The CDR3 DNA reads as TGTGCCGCAACAGGTCAGGCGGGGGGCACAGATACGCAGTATTTT.

The CDR3 spells CASSLELRTQYF. CDR3 nucleotides: TGTGCCAGCAGCTTGGAGCTTCGGACCCAGTACTTC. The chain links TRBV5-6 to TRBJ2-5; D is uncertain. V shed 0 bases and J shed 7 bases, with 7 bases lying between them. The length of the CDR3 is 12 residues. From germline, CDR1 is SGHDT and CDR2 YYEEEE.

In its sample, this clonotype was seen many times. V is TRBV7-8 and J is TRBJ2-6; weak D call: TRBD2 (5 bases). The CDR3 contains 15 residues. Per germline, CDR1 SGHVS and CDR2 FQNEAQ. Trimming shortened V by 5 bases and J by 0 bases, and 8 bases separated the two germline ends. CDR3 in amino acids: CASSRGHSGANVLTF. DNA of the CDR3: TGTGCCAGCAGCCGAGGGCACTCTGGGGCCAACGTCCTGACTTTC.

This clonotype came up a few times. The V and J genes are TRBV9 and TRBJ2-5; D ambiguous. Germline CDR1 is SGDLS and CDR2 is YYNGEE. The CDR3 extends over 13 amino acids. Trimming removed 0 bases from V and 6 bases from J, with 9 bases in between. The CDR3 sequence: CASSVGGMQTQYF. The CDR3 DNA sequence: TGTGCCAGCAGCGTAGGTGGGATGCAGACCCAGTACTTC.

The rearrangement links TRBV24-1 to TRBJ2-1, with D possibly TRBD1 on 5 matching bases. Per germline, CDR1 KGHDR and CDR2 SFDVKD. This CDR3 is 15 amino acids long. V lost 4 bases and J 0 bases, leaving 9 bases between the germline ends. The CDR3 protein is CATSDREGSYNEQFF. The CDR3 DNA is TGTGCCACCAGTGACAGGGAAGGCTCCTACAATGAGCAGTTCTTC.

The count of this clonotype is one. Here the CDR3 DNA reads TGTGCCAGCAGCGTCAACCCGAGCTCTGGAAACACCATATATTTT. This encodes CASSVNPSSGNTIYF. V and J are TRBV9 and TRBJ1-3; D uncertain. V was pared by 2 bases and J by 0 bases, with 9 bases between. Germline CDR1 reads SGDLS; CDR2 reads YYNGEE. The CDR3 has 15 residues.

This clonotype was counted many times. The rearrangement joins TRBV19 to TRBJ1-5, with D possibly TRBD1 on 5 matching bases. V shed 2 bases and J shed 6 bases, with 8 bases lying between them. The V gene's germline CDR1 is LNHDA and CDR2 SQIVND (reference sequence). The CDR3 is 13 residues long. DNA of the CDR3: TGTGCCAGTAGTATATCAGGGATTCAGCCCCAGCATTTT. Amino acid sequence: CASSISGIQPQHF.

This clonotype showed up many times. The V gene is TRBV10-3, the J gene TRBJ1-1; 7 bases align to TRBD1. Germline CDR1 ENHRY, CDR2 SYGVKD. Losses at the gene ends were 4 bases for V and 1 base for J; bases not matched to a gene: 3. The CDR3 is made up of 14 amino acids. This CDR3 is CAISVGTENTEAFF. The CDR3 DNA reads as TGTGCCATCAGTGTGGGGACAGAGAACACTGAAGCTTTCTTT.

As regards this clonotype: One end of the junction is discordant with germline, which a read error may explain. The V call is TRBV25-1, the J call TRBJ2-6, with D unresolved. Per germline, CDR1 MGHDK and CDR2 SYGVNS. The CDR3 totals 15 residues. Here the CDR3 DNA reads TGTGCCTGCAGTGCTCGGAGCTCTGGGGCCAACGTCCTGACTTTC. Its protein is CACSARSSGANVLTF.

The rearrangement joins TRBV10-3 to TRBJ2-7, with no clear D. The last part of the DNA fits TRBJ2-1 better; the J call may be wrong. This CDR3 is 11 amino acids long. Germline CDR1 is ENHRY and CDR2 is SYGVKD. The CDR3 nucleotides are TGTGCCATCAGTGGAGTCACCGAGCAGTTCTTC. It is translated as CAISGVTEQFF.

The chain combines TRBV24-1 with TRBJ1-2; D is possibly TRBD1 (5 bases). The ends were cut back, 4 bases at V and 8 bases at J, with 22 bases in the middle. Germline-derived CDR1 and CDR2 are KGHDR and SFDVKD. The CDR3 length is 16 residues. The CDR3 loop is CATSDTGTELFEGYTF. CDR3 nucleotides: TGTGCCACCAGTGACACCGGGACTGAGCTATTCGAAGGCTACACCTTC.

This clonotype has a count of ten or more. The rearrangement links TRBV7-8 to TRBJ2-5; maybe TRBD2 (6 bases). The CDR3 covers 15 residues. The V end lost 2 bases, the J end lost 5 bases, and 15 bases lay between the germline ends. CDR1 is SGHVS, CDR2 FQNEAQ, per germline. The CDR3 region is CASSLRRLVGETQYF. As DNA, the CDR3 is TGTGCCAGCAGCTTACGCCGACTAGTAGGGGAGACCCAGTACTTC. The full variable domain, in which reference TRBV7-8 and TRBJ2-5 provide the parts outside the CDR3, is GAGVSQSPRYKVAKRGQDVALRCDPISGHVSLFWYQQALGQGPEFLTYFQNEAQLDKSGLPSDRFFAERPEGSVSTLKIQRTQQEDSAVYLCASSLRRLVGETQYFGPGTRLLVL.

This clonotype was picked up many times. This sequence joins TRBV15 and TRBJ2-7, with D tentatively TRBD2 (6 bases). CDR1 and CDR2 (germline): LNHNV, YYDKDF (reference sequence). The V gene lost 8 bases and the J gene lost 7 bases, with 21 bases spanning the gap. The CDR3 consists of 14 residues. The CDR3 coding sequence is TGTGCCACCCGTTCCCGGGAGTCCGTAAAAGAGCAGTACTTC. Translation: CATRSRESVKEQYF.

The gene calls are TRBV5-5 and TRBJ2-1, with D tentatively TRBD2 (5 bases). CDR3 size: 15 residues. V was clipped by 4 bases and J by 7 bases, with 18 bases between them. Germline V gene sequence: CDR1 SGHKS, CDR2 YYEKEE (reference sequence). The CDR3 region has the DNA TGTGCCAGCAGCCCTCGGGGTGGAAGTAAAAATGAGCAGTTCTTC. This translates into CASSPRGGSKNEQFF.

The chain uses TRBV6-1 and TRBJ2-7; 7 bases are shared with TRBD2. This CDR3 has 13 residues. With V trimmed by 7 bases and J by 0 bases, 3 bases remained unmatched. Germline V gene lookup returns CDR1 MNHNS and CDR2 SASEGT. The CDR3 coding sequence is TGTGCCAGCACCAGCGGGACCTCCTACGAGCAGTACTTC. Protein: CASTSGTSYEQYF.

Note on this clonotype: A read error may explain this, as a much larger clone is one base away. The V call is TRBV10-3, the J call TRBJ2-5, with 8 bases that match TRBD2. Per the germline V gene, CDR1 is ENHRY and CDR2 is SYGVKD. The CDR3 has 14 residues. Here the CDR3 DNA reads TGTGGCATCGGCCAGCGGGGGAGTCAAGAGACCCAGTACTTC. This encodes CGIGQRGSQETQYF.

The genes are TRBV10-1 and TRBJ2-5; tentative D call: TRBD2 (6 bases). This CDR3 has 14 amino acids. The germline CDR1 and CDR2 sequences are WNHNN and SYGVQD (reference sequence). V was clipped by 3 bases and J by 9 bases, with 17 bases between them. The CDR3 spells CASSDPAGNQPQYF. The CDR3 DNA sequence: TGCGCCAGCAGTGACCCGGCGGGGAATCAGCCCCAGTACTTC.

This chain uses TRBV20-1 with TRBJ1-1; 8 nucleotides align to TRBD1. Trimming took 5 bases from V and 0 from J; bases not matched to a gene: 5. CDR1 DFQATT and CDR2 SNEGSKA come from the germline V gene (reference sequence). The CDR3 is made up of 14 amino acids. The DNA of the CDR3 is TGCAGTGCTTGCAGGGGGCGCGTGAACACTGAAGCTTTCTTT. It is translated as CSACRGRVNTEAFF.

The CDR3 coding sequence is TGTGCCAGCAGCCAGATTTTGAGGATGGACTATGGCTACACCTTC. Translation: CASSQILRMDYGYTF. J is TRBJ1-2 and V is TRBV4-2, with D hard to call. The ends were cut back, 3 bases at V and 3 bases at J, with 14 bases in the middle. Germline V gives CDR1 LGHNA, CDR2 YNFKEQ. This CDR3 has 15 amino acids.

Worth noting for this clonotype: A much larger clone lies a single base off, so this may be a read error. V is TRBV20-1 and J is TRBJ1-5; possible D gene TRBD1, 5 bases. The V gene lost 3 bases and the J gene lost 0 bases, with 6 bases spanning the gap. The CDR3 has 13 residues. Germline V CDR1 and CDR2: DFQATT, SNEGSKA (reference sequence). Written as DNA, the CDR3 is TGCAGTGCTAGGGGGGGTAGCAATCAGCCCCAGCATTTT. The encoded protein is CSARGGSNQPQHF.

Regarding this clonotype: The junction departs from the called germline gene at one end, perhaps through a read error. This chain joins TRBV7-2 and TRBJ1-1; D not resolved. CDR1 and CDR2 (germline): SGHTA, FQGNSA. This CDR3 is 13 amino acids long. The CDR3 nucleotides read TGTGCCAGCAGCTTAGTTGAGGGCACTGAAGCCCTCTTT. This sequence encodes CASSLVEGTEALF.

At least ten counts were recorded for this clonotype. This chain joins TRBV7-6 and TRBJ2-2; D assignment may be TRBD1 or TRBD2 (6 bases each). The CDR3 has 17 residues. CDR1 is SGHVS, CDR2 FNYEAQ, per germline. Trimming left V 5 bases short and J 5 bases short, with 21 bases between. The CDR3 loop reads CASSRPRQTGGTGELFF. The DNA of the CDR3 is TGTGCCAGCAGCCGTCCCCGACAGACAGGAGGGACCGGGGAGCTGTTTTTT.

The CDR3 loop reads CASSHGQGGPETQYF. The CDR3 DNA reads as TGTGCCAGCAGCCATGGACAGGGGGGCCCCGAGACCCAGTACTTC. The gene calls are TRBV16 and TRBJ2-5; 10 bases line up with TRBD1. The ends lost 3 bases at V and 5 bases at J; junction bases unmatched: 6. There are 15 residues in the CDR3. The germline V gene has CDR1 KGHSY and CDR2 FQNENV. Using reference TRBV16 and TRBJ2-5 for the parts outside the CDR3, the full variable domain is GEEVAQTPKHLVRGEGQKAKLYCAPIKGHSYVFWYQQVLKNEFKFLISFQNENVFDETGMPKERFSAKCLPNSPCSLEIQATKLEDSAVYFCASSHGQGGPETQYFGPGTRLLVL.

This chain joins TRBV10-3 and TRBJ1-3, with no clear D. This CDR3 contains 16 residues. Trimming stripped 7 bases from V and 0 bases from J, with 16 bases between. Germline CDR1 and CDR2: ENHRY and SYGVKD. CDR3 region: CAITRLGLSSGNTIYF. CDR3 coding DNA: TGTGCCATCACTCGGCTCGGCCTGAGCTCTGGAAACACCATATATTTT.

This clonotype was picked up a small number of times. This sequence joins TRBV28 and TRBJ1-6; the D gene is possibly TRBD1 (5 bases). CDR3 size: 14 residues. The germline gives CDR1 MDHEN, CDR2 SYDVKM. Trimming left V 0 bases short and J 7 bases short, with 7 bases between. As DNA, the CDR3 is TGTGCCAGCAGTTTATGGGGGGGGAATTCACCCCTCCACTTT. It is translated as CASSLWGGNSPLHF.

This clonotype was seen many times. The chain combines TRBV20-1 with TRBJ1-5; TRBD1 is a possible D gene (5 bases). The CDR3 consists of 13 residues. CDR1 is DFQATT and CDR2 is SNEGSKA in the germline V gene (reference sequence). V was pared by 6 bases and J by 3 bases, with 12 bases between. CDR3 bases: TGCAGTGCAACCGGGACCTTCAATCAGCCCCAGCATTTT. This gives the protein CSATGTFNQPQHF.

CDR3 sequence (DNA): TGTGCCAGCAGTTACTCAACATGGGATGGCACTGAAGCTTTCTTT. Residues: CASSYSTWDGTEAFF. V usage is TRBV6-5 and J usage is TRBJ1-1; D call uncertain. Germline-derived CDR1 and CDR2 are MNHEY and SVGAGI. Trimming pared 0 bases from V and 4 bases from J, leaving 12 bases between. CDR3 length equals 15 residues.

This chain joins TRBV7-2 and TRBJ1-5, with a weak D call TRBD1 (6 bases). CDR3 length: 15 residues. Germline V gene lookup returns CDR1 SGHTA and CDR2 FQGNSA. Trimming removed 5 bases from V and 7 bases from J, with 18 bases in between. CDR3 sequence reads: CASSPMAGGSQPQHF. DNA of the CDR3: TGTGCCAGCAGCCCCATGGCGGGGGGCTCGCAGCCCCAGCATTTT.

This clonotype turned up a few times. The genes are TRBV10-3 and TRBJ2-7; D might be TRBD1 (5 bases). The V and J ends lost 9 bases and 4 bases respectively, with 22 bases between them. The CDR3 length is 15 residues. In germline, CDR1 is ENHRY, CDR2 SYGVKD. The CDR3: CAIREGLGVSYEQYF. CDR3 coding DNA: TGTGCCATACGCGAAGGGTTAGGGGTCTCTTACGAGCAGTACTTC.